The clone carrying this T cell receptor (beta chain) was picked up many times. TCRdb reprocessed the 5' RACE reads with MiXCR, giving one entry per CDR3 protein. The sample lists 55,000 or so distinct CDR3 sequences; about 6.4% were seen once. The V end was cut by 5 bases, the J end by 9 bases, with 28 bases between. From germline, CDR1 is LGHNA and CDR2 YSLEER. This CDR3 contains 17 residues. The entry originates in a study of early T cells in non-severe SARS-CoV-2 infection. The TCR originated in an adult who was a healthcare worker with PCR-confirmed SARS-CoV-2 infection or an uninfected control (not recorded which). This chain joins TRBV4-3 and TRBJ1-1; possibly TRBD1 for D (5 bases). Sequencing was performed on whole blood, taken at baseline. CDR3 amino acids: CASSYRITGLLGDQAFF. In DNA, the CDR3 is TGCGCCAGCAGCTACCGTATTACGGGCCTCCTGGGGGATCAAGCTTTCTTT.